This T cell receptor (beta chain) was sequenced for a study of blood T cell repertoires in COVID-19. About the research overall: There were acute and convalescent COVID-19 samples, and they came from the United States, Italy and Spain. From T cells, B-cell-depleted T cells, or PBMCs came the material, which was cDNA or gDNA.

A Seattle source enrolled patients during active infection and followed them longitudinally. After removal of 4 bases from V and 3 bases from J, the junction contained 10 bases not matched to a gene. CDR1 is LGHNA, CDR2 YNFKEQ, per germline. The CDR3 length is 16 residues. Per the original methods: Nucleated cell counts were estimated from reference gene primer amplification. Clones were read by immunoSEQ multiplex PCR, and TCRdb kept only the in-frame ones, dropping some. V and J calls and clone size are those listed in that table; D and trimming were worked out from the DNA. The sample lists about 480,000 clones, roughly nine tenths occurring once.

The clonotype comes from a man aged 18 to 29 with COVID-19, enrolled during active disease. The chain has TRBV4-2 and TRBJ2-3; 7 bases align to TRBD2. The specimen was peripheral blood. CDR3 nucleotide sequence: TGTGCCAGCAGCCCCGACCGGAGGCGGGGGACAGATACGCAGTATTTT. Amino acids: CASSPDRRRGTDTQYF.